The present T cell receptor beta chain was sequenced within a study of cytomegalovirus exposure and HLA in healthy donors. This clone was seen only a few times. Trimming took 5 bases from V and 2 from J, leaving 13 bases between them. Germline V gene lookup returns CDR1 GTSNPN and CDR2 SVGIG (reference sequence). The CDR3 runs 13 residues. Sequencing used immunoSEQ multiplex PCR; TCRdb keeps in-frame clones, though not all of them. The repertoire consists of 280,000 or so clones, with approximately 88% occurring once and the leading ten covering around 0.9%. The chain carries TRBV30 and TRBJ2-7, with D possibly TRBD2 on 6 matching bases. This TCR was sampled from a woman between 18 and 30 years old in good health and CMV-seronegative. Material: PBMCs. CDR3 loop: CAWEGTSPYEQYF. CDR3 nucleotides: TGTGCCTGGGAAGGGACTTCACCCTACGAGCAGTACTTC. The variable domain in full, completed from reference TRBV30 and TRBJ2-7, reads SQTIHQWPATLVQPVGSPLSLECTVEGTSNPNLYWYRQAAGRGLQLLFYSVGIGQISSEVPQNLSASRPQDRQFILSSKKLLLSDSGFYLCAWEGTSPYEQYFGPGTRLTVT.